This T cell receptor beta chain is from a study of blood T cell repertoires in COVID-19 (dated by TCRdb to the early 2020s). The study in broad terms: The collaborator samples originated in the United States, Italy and Spain and spanned the acute and convalescent phases of COVID-19. The sample metadata nearly always contained a de-identified subject ID, COVID-19 status, age in years and sex. The prospective study material was composed of cDNA or gDNA derived from T cells, B-cell-depleted T cells, or PBMCs. A freely available public database, intended as a resource for researchers studying the immune response to SARS-CoV-2, is where the repertoires were released. Where available, HLA class I and class II types were obtained from metadata supplied by the sample provider rather than from assay-based typing. Samples were obtained from the ongoing ImmuneRACE study (first 160 participants) and from 1,254 subjects provided by 6 global collaborators. Subjects who had been exposed to COVID-19, were actively infected with it, or had recovered from it provided the deeply sampled blood TCRbeta repertoires that made up the dataset. Study-level results and caveats: The quantity of clinical and demographic metadata differed by source and by participant and was supplied without curation.

The germline V gene specifies MNHEY as CDR1 and SVGAGI as CDR2. The CDR3 contains 15 residues, cysteine and phenylalanine counted. Of all the DNA, just the CDR3 is kept, 45 bases in frame from base 1. The trim is 0 bases for V and 6 bases for J, with a gap of 13 bases between the germline ends. Whole blood was collected in K2EDTA tubes by collaborating institutions according to the institutions' own protocols. For TCRbeta analysis, collaborator samples were shipped as frozen whole blood, as isolated PBMCs, or as DNA extracted from either sample type. A note on this clone: There is no known antigen for this receptor. No base quality values were provided; no much bigger clone lies one nucleotide off.

TCRbeta CDR3 regions were amplified from genomic DNA by means of the immunoSEQ Assay, a bias-controlled multiplex PCR. Per the source publication's procedure: Within the assay, amplification of reference gene primers was used to estimate how many nucleated cells each sample contained. To quantify the absolute abundance of each unique TCRbeta CDR3 rearrangement, sequence reads were collapsed and filtered. Productive Simpson clonality was computed per sample as the square root of Simpson's diversity index over productive rearrangements. TCRdb stores this immuneACCESS table with in-frame sequences only. Part of the clones is absent; in the studies checked, under half of the shortfall reflects unresolved V genes, and no reason is known for the rest. D and trimming come from the DNA, and the V and J calls and clone size come from that table. Counted in this sample were 140,000 or so clones; approximately 78% of them appeared once. The leading ten clones occupy 3.5% to 5% of the sample.

The chain uses TRBV6-5 and TRBJ2-3; the D gene is perhaps TRBD1, from 6 matching bases. Material for sequencing was peripheral blood. The sequence was collected from a woman older than 75 with acute or convalescent COVID-19. The CDR3 reads CASSYSAGVGDTQYF. The DNA sequence is given as TGTGCCAGCAGTTACTCGGCAGGGGTTGGGGATACGCAGTATTTT.